These T cell receptor beta chains were read from a single sample in a study of cytomegalovirus exposure and HLA in healthy donors. Generated by immunoSEQ multiplex PCR, the TCRdb table keeps only in-frame clones and is missing some. The sample spans 30,000 to 35,000 clones; the ten largest clones claim about 1.9%. Input material: PBMCs. The receptor source for this set is a woman aged 40 to 49 in good health and CMV-seropositive. CDR3s include the opening cysteine and the closing phenylalanine or tryptophan. D genes are given only for firm matches. Clone size is not always given. Where it is, it says once, few, many or a class for expanded clones.

j_gene	abundance	d_gene	v_gene	CDR3aa	CDR3nt
TRBJ1-5	NA	NA	TRBV5-1	CASSLGSGDSNQPQHF	TGCGCCAGCAGCTTGGGATCAGGGGATAGCAATCAGCCCCAGCATTTT
TRBJ1-5	NA	TRBD1	TRBV27	CASRISTGSFQPQHF	TGTGCCAGCAGAATTTCGACAGGGTCATTCCAGCCCCAGCATTTT
TRBJ1-2	NA	NA	TRBV30	CAWTELANYGYTF	TGTGCCTGGACGGAGTTAGCTAACTATGGCTACACCTTC
TRBJ1-1	NA	NA	TRBV19	CASRVNMNTEAFF	TGTGCCAGTAGGGTCAACATGAACACTGAAGCTTTCTTT
TRBJ2-7	NA	NA	TRBV11-2	CASSLVSGSSYEQYF	TGTGCCAGCAGCTTAGTTTCAGGGTCATCCTACGAGCAGTACTTC
TRBJ2-7	NA	NA	TRBV5-1	CASSFLREGSYEQYF	TGCGCCAGCAGCTTCCTCAGGGAAGGTAGCTACGAGCAGTACTTC
TRBJ1-1	NA	NA	TRBV19	CASNPPGHMNTEAFF	TGTGCCAGTAACCCTCCGGGACACATGAACACTGAAGCTTTCTTT
TRBJ2-3	NA	NA	TRBV20-1	CSAPTGDTQYF	TGCAGTGCACCCACAGGAGATACGCAGTATTTT
TRBJ1-2	NA	NA	TRBV7-2	CASSLPVLGYTF	TGTGCCAGCAGCTTGCCAGTTCTCGGCTACACCTTC
TRBJ2-5	NA	NA	TRBV30	CAWSYGGETQYF	TGTGCCTGGAGTTATGGGGGGGAGACCCAGTACTTC
TRBJ1-2	NA	NA	TRBV5-6	CASSLEQALGGYTF	TGTGCCAGCAGCTTGGAACAGGCCCTAGGGGGCTACACCTTC
TRBJ2-1	NA	NA	TRBV29-1	CSARPLGNEQFF	TGCAGCGCTCGCCCGCTCGGCAATGAGCAGTTCTTC
TRBJ2-3	NA	NA	TRBV11-3	CASSFHAGSDTQYF	TGTGCCAGCAGCTTCCATGCGGGGTCGGATACGCAGTATTTT
TRBJ1-6	NA	NA	TRBV19	CASAYNSYNSPLHF	TGTGCCAGTGCATACAACTCCTATAATTCACCCCTCCACTTT
TRBJ2-1	NA	NA	TRBV28	CASSLAGYNEQFF	TGTGCCAGCAGTTTAGCGGGCTACAATGAGCAGTTCTTC
TRBJ1-2	NA	TRBD1	TRBV27	CASSFQDRVGTYGYTF	TGTGCCAGCAGTTTCCAAGACAGGGTAGGAACTTATGGCTACACCTTC
TRBJ2-1	NA	NA	TRBV7-9	CASSSQGGPVYNEQFF	TGTGCCAGCAGCTCCCAGGGGGGCCCGGTTTACAATGAGCAGTTCTTC
TRBJ2-2	NA	TRBD2	TRBV2	CASSEDPGGNTGELFF	TGTGCCAGCAGTGAAGATCCGGGGGGGAACACCGGGGAGCTGTTTTTT
TRBJ2-7	NA	TRBD2	TRBV28	CASSRAGGFHEQYF	TGTGCCAGCAGCCGAGCGGGGGGCTTCCACGAGCAGTACTTC
TRBJ2-7	NA	NA	TRBV6-6	CASSQIAEVYEQYF	TGTGCCAGCAGTCAAATAGCGGAAGTCTACGAGCAGTACTTC
TRBJ1-6	NA	NA	TRBV7-8	CASTAGLGSPLHF	TGTGCCAGCACAGCAGGGCTTGGCTCACCCCTCCACTTT
TRBJ1-5	NA	TRBD1	TRBV19	CASSIAGNRGRNQPQHF	TGTGCCAGTAGTATAGCCGGAAACAGGGGGCGCAATCAGCCCCAGCATTTT
TRBJ2-7	NA	TRBD2	TRBV6-5	CASSQRGAGVFEQYF	TGTGCCAGCAGTCAACGGGGAGCGGGAGTCTTCGAGCAGTACTTC
TRBJ1-2	NA	TRBD1	TRBV7-9	CASSWGTVRVYGYTF	TGTGCCAGCAGCTGGGGGACAGTCCGGGTTTATGGCTACACCTTC
TRBJ2-5	NA	NA	TRBV9	CASSPMNGETQYF	TGTGCCAGCAGCCCAATGAACGGGGAGACCCAGTACTTC
TRBJ2-2	NA	TRBD2	TRBV27	CASWGLSNPGELFF	TGTGCCAGCTGGGGACTATCTAACCCCGGGGAGCTGTTTTTT
TRBJ1-5	NA	NA	TRBV4-1	CASSQDRGYNQPQHF	TGCGCCAGCAGCCAAGATCGAGGGTATAATCAGCCCCAGCATTTT
TRBJ2-5	NA	TRBD1	TRBV14	CASSWMNRGFEETQYF	TGTGCCAGCAGCTGGATGAACAGGGGTTTTGAGGAGACCCAGTACTTC
TRBJ1-2	NA	TRBD1	TRBV5-5	CASSTGTASYYGYTF	TGTGCCAGCAGCACAGGGACAGCGAGCTACTATGGCTACACCTTC
TRBJ2-3	NA	TRBD2	TRBV10-3	CAIQLGTSGYTDTQYF	TGTGCCATCCAACTCGGGACTAGCGGTTACACAGATACGCAGTATTTT
TRBJ2-1	NA	TRBD1	TRBV5-4	CASSSDRSGGYNEQFF	TGTGCCAGCAGCTCGGACCGTTCAGGGGGTTACAATGAGCAGTTCTTC
TRBJ2-3	NA	TRBD2	TRBV7-2	CASSTRTSGSADTQYF	TGTGCCAGCAGCACACGGACTAGCGGGAGTGCAGATACGCAGTATTTT
TRBJ2-7	NA	NA	TRBV15	CATQPTDSLSYEQYF	TGTGCCACCCAGCCGACCGACAGCCTGTCCTACGAGCAGTACTTC
TRBJ1-6	NA	TRBD1	TRBV19	CASTADRGLGSPLHF	TGTGCCAGTACCGCGGACAGGGGACTTGGTTCACCCCTCCACTTT
TRBJ2-4	NA	NA	TRBV28	CASSLSGAQNIQYF	TGTGCCAGCAGTTTATCGGGAGCCCAAAACATTCAGTACTTC
TRBJ2-7	NA	NA	TRBV6-1	CASIRDSYEQYF	TGTGCCAGCATTCGGGACTCCTACGAGCAGTACTTC
TRBJ1-4	NA	NA	TRBV5-1	CASSLAGRTSTNEKLFF	TGCGCCAGCAGCTTGGCGGGCAGGACTTCGACTAATGAAAAACTGTTTTTT
TRBJ1-2	NA	TRBD1	TRBV6-6	CASSPGTGGGYTF	TGTGCCAGCAGTCCCGGGACAGGGGGAGGCTACACCTTC
TRBJ2-4	NA	TRBD1	TRBV29-1	CSVGGQGGIENIQYF	TGCAGCGTTGGAGGACAGGGGGGGATCGAAAACATTCAGTACTTC
TRBJ2-7	medium-sized	TRBD1	TRBV6-1	CASRDRGTHEQYF	TGTGCCAGCCGGGACAGGGGCACCCACGAGCAGTACTTC
TRBJ2-1	NA	NA	TRBV2	CASSANEQFF	TGTGCCAGCAGTGCAAATGAGCAGTTCTTC